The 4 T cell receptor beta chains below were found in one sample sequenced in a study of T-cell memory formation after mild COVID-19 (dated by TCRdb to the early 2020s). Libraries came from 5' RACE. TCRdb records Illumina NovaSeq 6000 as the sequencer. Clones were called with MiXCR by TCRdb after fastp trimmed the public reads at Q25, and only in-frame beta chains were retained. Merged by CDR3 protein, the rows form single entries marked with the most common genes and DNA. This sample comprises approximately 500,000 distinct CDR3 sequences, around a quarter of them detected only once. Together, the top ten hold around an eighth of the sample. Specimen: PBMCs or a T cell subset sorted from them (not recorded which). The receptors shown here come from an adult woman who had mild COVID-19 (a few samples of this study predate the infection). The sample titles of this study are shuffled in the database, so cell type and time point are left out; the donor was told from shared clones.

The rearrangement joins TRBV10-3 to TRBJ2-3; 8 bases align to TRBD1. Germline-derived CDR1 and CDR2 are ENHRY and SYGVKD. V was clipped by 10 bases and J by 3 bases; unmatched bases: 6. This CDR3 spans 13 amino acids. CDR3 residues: CATRGPGTDTQYF. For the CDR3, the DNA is TGTGCCACCAGGGGGCCTGGGACAGATACGCAGTATTTT.

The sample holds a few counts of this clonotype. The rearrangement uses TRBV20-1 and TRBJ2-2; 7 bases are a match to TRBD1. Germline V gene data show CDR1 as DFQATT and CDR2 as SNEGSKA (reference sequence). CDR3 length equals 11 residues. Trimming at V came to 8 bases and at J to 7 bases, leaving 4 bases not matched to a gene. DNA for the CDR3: TGCAGTATTCGACAGGGCGGGGAGCTGTTTTTT. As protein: CSIRQGGELFF.

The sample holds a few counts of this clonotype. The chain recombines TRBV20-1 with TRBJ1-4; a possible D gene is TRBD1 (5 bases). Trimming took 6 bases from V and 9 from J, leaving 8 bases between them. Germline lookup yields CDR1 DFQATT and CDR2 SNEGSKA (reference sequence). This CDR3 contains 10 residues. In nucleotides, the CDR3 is TGCAGTGCCCGGGGACAAAAACTGTTTTTT. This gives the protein CSARGQKLFF.

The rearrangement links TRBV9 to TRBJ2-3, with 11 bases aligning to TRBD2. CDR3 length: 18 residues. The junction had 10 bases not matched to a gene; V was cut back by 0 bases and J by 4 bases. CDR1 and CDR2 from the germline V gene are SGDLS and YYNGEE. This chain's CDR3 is CASSVVAGGPSRADTQYF. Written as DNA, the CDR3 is TGTGCCAGCAGCGTAGTAGCGGGAGGGCCAAGTCGTGCAGATACGCAGTATTTT. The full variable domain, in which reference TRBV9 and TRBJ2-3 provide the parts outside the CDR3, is DSGVTQTPKHLITATGQRVTLRCSPRSGDLSVYWYQQSLDQGLQFLIQYYNGEERAKGNILERFSAQQFPDLHSELNLSSLELGDSALYFCASSVVAGGPSRADTQYFGPGTRLTVL.